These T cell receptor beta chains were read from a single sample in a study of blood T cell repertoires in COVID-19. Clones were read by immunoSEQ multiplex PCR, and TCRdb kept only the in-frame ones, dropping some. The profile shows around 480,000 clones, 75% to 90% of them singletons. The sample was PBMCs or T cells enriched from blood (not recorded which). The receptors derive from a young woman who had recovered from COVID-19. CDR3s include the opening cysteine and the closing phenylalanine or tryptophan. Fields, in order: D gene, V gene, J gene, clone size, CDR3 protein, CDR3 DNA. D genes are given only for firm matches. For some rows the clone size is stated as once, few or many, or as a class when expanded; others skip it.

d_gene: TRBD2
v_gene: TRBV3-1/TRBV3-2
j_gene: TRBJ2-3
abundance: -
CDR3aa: CASSQDRGGGAGTDTQYF
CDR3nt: TGTGCCAGCAGCCAAGATAGGGGCGGGGGGGCCGGCACAGATACGCAGTATTTT

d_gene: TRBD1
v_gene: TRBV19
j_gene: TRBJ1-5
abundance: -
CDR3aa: CASTLPRDREDQPQHF
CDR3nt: TGTGCCAGTACCCTCCCCCGGGACAGGGAAGATCAGCCCCAGCATTTT

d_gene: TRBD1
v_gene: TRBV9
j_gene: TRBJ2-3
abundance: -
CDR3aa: CASSVGTGQDTQYF
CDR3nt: TGTGCCAGCAGCGTAGGGACAGGGCAAGATACGCAGTATTTT

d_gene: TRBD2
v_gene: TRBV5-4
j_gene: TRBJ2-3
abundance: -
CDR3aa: CASSSRLAGLDTQYF
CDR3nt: TGTGCCAGCAGCTCCCGACTAGCGGGGCTCGATACGCAGTATTTT

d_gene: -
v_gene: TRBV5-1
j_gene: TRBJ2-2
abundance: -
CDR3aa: CASSLAGDTGELFF
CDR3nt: TGCGCCAGCAGCTTGGCAGGGGACACCGGGGAGCTGTTTTTT

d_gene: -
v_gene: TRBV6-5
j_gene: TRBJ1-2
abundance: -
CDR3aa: CASSYGGRAKNGYTF
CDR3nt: TGTGCCAGCAGTTATGGGGGGAGGGCTAAGAATGGCTACACCTTC

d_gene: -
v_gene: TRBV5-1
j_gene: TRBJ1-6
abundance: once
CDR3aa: CASSLTGSSYNSPLHF
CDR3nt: TGCGCCAGCAGCCTCACAGGGAGCTCCTATAATTCACCCCTCCACTTT

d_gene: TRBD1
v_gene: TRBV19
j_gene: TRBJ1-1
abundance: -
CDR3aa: CASRLPPDRANTEAFF
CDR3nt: TGTGCCAGTAGGTTGCCACCGGACAGGGCGAACACTGAAGCTTTCTTT

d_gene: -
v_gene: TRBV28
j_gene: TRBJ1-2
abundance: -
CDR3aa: CASSLDPGAGYTF
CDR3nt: TGTGCCAGCAGTTTAGATCCAGGGGCAGGCTACACCTTC

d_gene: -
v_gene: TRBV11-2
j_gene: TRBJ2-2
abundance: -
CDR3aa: CASSLGQGTGELFF
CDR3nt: TGTGCCAGCAGCTTGGGGCAGGGGACCGGGGAGCTGTTTTTT

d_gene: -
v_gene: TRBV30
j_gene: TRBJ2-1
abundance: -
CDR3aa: CAWSIGIGYNEQFF
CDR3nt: TGTGCCTGGAGCATCGGGATAGGTTACAATGAGCAGTTCTTC

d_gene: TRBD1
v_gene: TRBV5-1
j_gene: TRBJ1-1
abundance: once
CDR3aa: CASSPRLRQGEVNTEAFF
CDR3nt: TGCGCCAGCAGCCCCCGGCTACGACAGGGGGAAGTGAACACTGAAGCTTTCTTT

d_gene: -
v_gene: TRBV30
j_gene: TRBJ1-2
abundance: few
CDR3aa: CAWSVGGGGFGYTF
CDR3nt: TGTGCCTGGAGTGTAGGGGGAGGGGGATTTGGCTACACCTTC

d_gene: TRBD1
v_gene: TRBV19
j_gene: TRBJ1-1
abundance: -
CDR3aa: CASSTSHRLQGLPNTEAFF
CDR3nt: TGTGCCAGTAGTACGAGCCACCGCCTACAGGGGTTACCGAACACTGAAGCTTTCTTT

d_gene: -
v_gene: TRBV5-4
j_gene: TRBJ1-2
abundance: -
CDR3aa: CASSLASGARKGDGYTF
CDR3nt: TGTGCCAGCAGCTTGGCCAGTGGGGCAAGAAAGGGGGATGGCTACACCTTC

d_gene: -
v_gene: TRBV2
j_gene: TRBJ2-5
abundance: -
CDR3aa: CASTGNQETQYF
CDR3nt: TGTGCCAGCACCGGGAACCAAGAGACCCAGTACTTC

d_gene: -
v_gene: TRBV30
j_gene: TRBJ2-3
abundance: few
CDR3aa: CAWSRGVGTDTQYF
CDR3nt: TGTGCCTGGAGTCGCGGGGTGGGCACAGATACGCAGTATTTT

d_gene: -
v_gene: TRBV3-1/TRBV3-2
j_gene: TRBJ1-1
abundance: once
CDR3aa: CASSPVITLNTEAFF
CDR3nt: TGTGCCAGCAGCCCCGTAATAACTCTGAACACTGAAGCTTTCTTT

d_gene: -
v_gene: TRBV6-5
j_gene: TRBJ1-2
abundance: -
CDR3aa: CASRRGGDGYTF
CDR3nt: TGTGCCAGCAGACGAGGAGGGGATGGCTACACCTTC

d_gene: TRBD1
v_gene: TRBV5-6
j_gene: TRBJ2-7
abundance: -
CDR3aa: CASNKGQGIPLNSYEQYF
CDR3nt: TGTGCCAGCAACAAAGGACAGGGTATACCTCTTAACTCCTACGAGCAGTACTTC

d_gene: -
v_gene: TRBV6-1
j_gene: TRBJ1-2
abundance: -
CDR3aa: CASSEFPGYGYTF
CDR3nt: TGTGCCAGCAGTGAATTCCCAGGCTATGGCTACACCTTC

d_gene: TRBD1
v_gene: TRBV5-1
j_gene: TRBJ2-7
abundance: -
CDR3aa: CASSLRTGGESYEQYF
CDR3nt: TGCGCCAGCAGCCTACGGACAGGGGGCGAATCCTACGAGCAGTACTTC

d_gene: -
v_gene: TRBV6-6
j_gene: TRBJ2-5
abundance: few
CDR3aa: CASSNDLAETQYF
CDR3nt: TGTGCCAGCAGCAATGACCTAGCGGAGACCCAGTACTTC

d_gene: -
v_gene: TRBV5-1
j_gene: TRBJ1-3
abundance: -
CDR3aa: CASSENRDIGNTIYF
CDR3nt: TGCGCCAGCAGCGAGAACCGGGACATAGGAAACACCATATATTTT

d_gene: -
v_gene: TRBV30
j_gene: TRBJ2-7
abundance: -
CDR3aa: CAWSYVGRTYEQYF
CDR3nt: TGTGCCTGGAGTTATGTAGGCAGGACCTACGAGCAGTACTTC

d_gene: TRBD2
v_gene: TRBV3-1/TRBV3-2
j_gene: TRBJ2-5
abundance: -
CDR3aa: CASSQDPLAGGRETQYF
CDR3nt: TGTGCCAGCAGCCAAGACCCCCTAGCGGGGGGGCGGGAGACCCAGTACTTC

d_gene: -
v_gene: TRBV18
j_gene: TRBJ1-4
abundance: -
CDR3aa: CASSPWGLSIVRNEKLFF
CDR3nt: TGTGCCAGCTCACCGTGGGGACTGTCTATCGTCCGTAATGAAAAACTGTTTTTT

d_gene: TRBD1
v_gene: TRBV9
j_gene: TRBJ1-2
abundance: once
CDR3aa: CASSPDPGQGFYTF
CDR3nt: TGTGCCAGCAGCCCCGATCCGGGACAGGGCTTCTACACCTTC

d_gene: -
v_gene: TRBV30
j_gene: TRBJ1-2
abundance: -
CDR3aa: CALSEGDGYTF
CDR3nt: TGTGCCCTCTCCGAGGGAGATGGCTACACCTTC

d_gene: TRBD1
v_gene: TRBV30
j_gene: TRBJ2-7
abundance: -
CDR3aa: CAWSVRGQGAGEQYF
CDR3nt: TGTGCCTGGAGTGTAAGGGGTCAGGGGGCTGGGGAGCAGTACTTC

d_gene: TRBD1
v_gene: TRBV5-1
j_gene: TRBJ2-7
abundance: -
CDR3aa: CASSLVGTGDYEQYF
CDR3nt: TGCGCCAGCAGCTTGGTTGGGACAGGTGATTACGAGCAGTACTTC

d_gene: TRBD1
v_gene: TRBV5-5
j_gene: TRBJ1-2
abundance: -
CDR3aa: CASSQRTGAHYGYTF
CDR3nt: TGTGCCAGCAGCCAGAGGACAGGGGCCCACTATGGCTACACCTTC

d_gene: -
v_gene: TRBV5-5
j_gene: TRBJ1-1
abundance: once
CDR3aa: CASSLDTGLAFF
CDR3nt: TGTGCCAGCAGCCTCGACACAGGTCTGGCTTTCTTT